The clone carrying this TCR beta chain is a singleton in its sample. Its antigen is not known. TCRdb's copy holds only in-frame clones and misses some; the assay was immunoSEQ multiplex PCR. Among over 10,000 clones listed, almost 96% were seen once. Germline V gives CDR1 KGHSH, CDR2 LQKENI. Trimming took 3 bases from V and 3 from J, leaving 15 bases between them. This CDR3 has 16 amino acids. The data stem from a study of neoadjuvant nivolumab and ipilimumab in lung cancer. As for the study in general: The combination arm added day-1 ipilimumab 1 mg/kg to nivolumab 3 mg/kg on days 1, 15, 29. Study findings and constraints: Blood richness before therapy tracked richness in tumors resected after neoadjuvant therapy. Resected tumors had greater TCR richness and clonality than uninvolved lung.

The sequencing here drew on peripheral blood, taken after neoadjuvant nivolumab, alone or with ipilimumab, at or shortly before surgery. The TCR sequence derives from an adult with non-small cell lung cancer. The chain employs TRBV18 and TRBJ2-1; maybe TRBD2 (5 bases). The CDR3 DNA is TGTGCCAGCTCACCCGCCACTAGTTGGGACTACAATGAGCAGTTCTTC. Protein product: CASSPATSWDYNEQFF.